Shown below are 27 T cell receptor beta chains from a single sample sequenced in a study of T cells in Graves' hyperthyroidism and ophthalmopathy. The CDR3 regions of TCR beta were amplified from RNA transcripts. Researchers ran a first-round RT-PCR on the TCR CDR3 using the HTBI primer set. Each CDR3 protein is one row after TCRdb ran MiXCR on the multiplex PCR reads. Of about 400,000 distinct CDR3 sequences in the sample, around 14% were seen once. Sequences were obtained from blood. The receptors derive from a woman in her 30s with Graves' hyperthyroidism.

This clonotype has more than one count but fewer than ten. This chain joins TRBV7-9 and TRBJ2-4; D is unresolved. The CDR3 runs 11 residues. Trimming took 5 bases from V and 11 from J, leaving 10 bases between them. Germline V CDR1 and CDR2: SEHNR, FQNEAQ (reference sequence). CDR3: CASSIDEFQYF. The CDR3 DNA reads as TGTGCCAGCAGCATCGATGAGTTTCAGTACTTC. Combining the CDR3 with reference TRBV7-9 and TRBJ2-4 gives the whole variable domain DTGVSQNPRHKITKRGQNVTFRCDPISEHNRLYWYRQTLGQGPEFLTYFQNEAQLEKSRLLSDRFSAERPKGSFSTLEIQRTEQGDSAMYLCASSIDEFQYFGAGTRLSVL.

The gene calls are TRBV29-1 and TRBJ2-3, with 7 bases that match TRBD2. Per germline, CDR1 SQVTM and CDR2 ANQGSEA. The ends lost 1 base at V and 2 bases at J; junction bases unmatched: 3. The length of the CDR3 is 14 residues. This CDR3 is CSVEGAGLTDTQYF. DNA for the CDR3: TGCAGCGTTGAAGGAGCGGGACTCACAGATACGCAGTATTTT.

The chain has TRBV28 and TRBJ1-1; 9 positions agree with TRBD1. CDR3 size: 14 residues. Trimming cost V 5 bases and J 3 bases; bases outside gene matches: 4. Germline V gene data show CDR1 as MDHEN and CDR2 as SYDVKM. The CDR3 DNA sequence: TGTGCCAGCAGTCGAAGGACAGGGGACACTGAAGCTTTCTTT. It specifies CASSRRTGDTEAFF.

The J gene is TRBJ2-7, the V gene TRBV7-9, with TRBD1 matching over 8 bases. After removal of 4 bases from V and 2 bases from J, the junction contained 7 bases not matched to a gene. The germline CDR1 and CDR2 sequences are SEHNR and FQNEAQ (reference sequence). The CDR3 runs 15 residues. Here the CDR3 reads CASSSDRGPAYEQYF. The CDR3 nucleotides read TGTGCCAGCAGCTCCGACAGGGGACCCGCCTACGAGCAGTACTTC. The full variable domain, completed using reference TRBV7-9 and TRBJ2-7, is DTGVSQNPRHKITKRGQNVTFRCDPISEHNRLYWYRQTLGQGPEFLTYFQNEAQLEKSRLLSDRFSAERPKGSFSTLEIQRTEQGDSAMYLCASSSDRGPAYEQYFGPGTRLTVT.

To note about this clonotype: A much larger clone sits a single nucleotide away, making a read error possible. The genes are TRBV29-1 and TRBJ2-2; D is ambiguous. The CDR3 has 12 amino acids. Germline assignment: CDR1 SQVTM and CDR2 ANQGSEA. Deletions cut 4 bases from V and 1 base from J, with 4 bases between. CDR3 sequence: CSVGQNTGELFF. The CDR3 DNA follows: TGCAGCGTTGGGCAGAACACCGGGGAGCTGTTTTTT.

This clonotype was detected many times. The CDR3 sequence is CSALSVARESRAEQYF. The CDR3 DNA follows: TGCAGTGCTCTCAGTGTAGCACGGGAGTCGAGAGCCGAGCAGTACTTC. The V and J genes are TRBV20-1 and TRBJ2-7; maybe TRBD2 (6 bases). The CDR3 has 16 residues. Per germline, CDR1 DFQATT and CDR2 SNEGSKA (reference sequence). V lost 5 bases, J lost 6 bases, and 26 bases lay in between.

The chain links TRBV13 to TRBJ1-1; D unclear. Germline assignment: CDR1 PRHDT and CDR2 FYEKMQ (reference sequence). This CDR3 spans 15 amino acids. Trimming left V 5 bases short and J 0 bases short, with 13 bases between. For the CDR3, the DNA is TGTGCCAGCAGCGTCAGTGGCCAGCTGAACACTGAAGCTTTCTTT. This sequence encodes CASSVSGQLNTEAFF.

This chain joins TRBV20-1 and TRBJ2-3, with 8 bases matching TRBD2. The ends lost 0 bases at V and 3 bases at J; junction bases unmatched: 5. CDR3 length equals 15 residues. Germline V gene sequence: CDR1 DFQATT, CDR2 SNEGSKA (reference sequence). The CDR3 loop is CSARDWASGTDTQYF. The CDR3 region has the DNA TGCAGTGCTAGAGATTGGGCTAGCGGGACAGATACGCAGTATTTT.

This clonotype has more than one count but fewer than ten. V usage is TRBV20-1 and J usage is TRBJ2-7; D call uncertain. This CDR3 is built from 11 residues. V shed 6 bases and J shed 5 bases, with 11 bases lying between them. Per germline, CDR1 DFQATT and CDR2 SNEGSKA (reference sequence). The CDR3: CSAPLSNEQYF. The CDR3 DNA follows: TGCAGTGCACCACTCTCTAACGAGCAGTACTTC.

This clonotype was seen more than once but under ten times. This chain connects TRBV5-1 to TRBJ2-7, with 10 bases identical to TRBD2. Germline V gene data show CDR1 as SGHRS and CDR2 as YFSETQ. With 3 bases clipped from V and 4 bases from J, the junction kept 7 bases outside the gene matches. The CDR3 consists of 15 residues. CDR3 DNA: TGCGCCAGCAGCTCCCCTAGCGGGAGCGGGTACGAGCAGTACTTC. As protein: CASSSPSGSGYEQYF. Full variable domain (rest looked up from reference TRBV5-1 and TRBJ2-7): KAGVTQTPRYLIKTRGQQVTLSCSPISGHRSVSWYQQTPGQGLQFLFEYFSETQRNKGNFPGRFSGRQFSNSRSEMNVSTLELGDSALYLCASSSPSGSGYEQYFGPGTRLTVT.

At least ten counts were recorded for this clonotype. The chain links TRBV18 to TRBJ2-5; weak D call: TRBD1 (5 bases). This CDR3 spans 15 amino acids. Deletions cut 6 bases from V and 2 bases from J, with 16 bases between. Germline V lookup: CDR1 KGHSH, CDR2 LQKENI. CDR3 in amino acids: CASSTTATEQETQYF. The CDR3, as DNA: TGTGCCAGCTCGACCACGGCGACAGAACAAGAGACCCAGTACTTC.

There are a few counts of this clonotype. The V and J genes are TRBV12-3 or TRBV12-4 and TRBJ2-4; perhaps TRBD2 as D (6 bases). Trimming cost V 1 base and J 1 base, with 11 bases left between them. This CDR3 spans 16 amino acids. As DNA, the CDR3 is TGTGCCAGCAGTTTAGGCGCGGGGTTGGCCAAAAACATTCAGTACTTC. Encoded protein: CASSLGAGLAKNIQYF.

CDR3: CASSFSLGYNQPQHF. The CDR3 DNA reads TGTGCCAGCAGTTTCTCCTTAGGGTACAATCAGCCCCAGCATTTT. The V call is TRBV27, the J call TRBJ1-5, with D hard to call. Germline CDR1 is MNHEY and CDR2 is SMNVEV (reference sequence). V lost 3 bases to trimming and J lost 3 bases, with 12 bases between them. This CDR3 is built from 15 residues.

The rearrangement joins TRBV3-1 to TRBJ2-5; tentatively, D is TRBD2 (5 bases). Trimming shortened V by 1 base and J by 7 bases, and 10 bases separated the two germline ends. Germline values: CDR1 LGHDT, CDR2 YNNKEL (reference sequence). The CDR3 contains 13 residues. The CDR3 DNA reads TGTGCCAGCAGCCAAGTAGGGAGTGGGACCCAGTACTTC. It codes for CASSQVGSGTQYF.

This clonotype was counted ten times or more. DNA of the CDR3: TGTGCCAGCAGCCTTCGGACAGGGGGCGGGGGAGAGACCCAGTACTTC. The encoded protein is CASSLRTGGGGETQYF. V is TRBV3-1 and J is TRBJ2-5; TRBD1 agrees at 11 bases. Germline CDR1 LGHDT, CDR2 YNNKEL (reference sequence). The CDR3 contains 16 residues. V lost 4 bases to trimming and J lost 4 bases; unmatched junction nucleotides: 8.

On this clonotype: Being one base from a much bigger clone, this may be a read error. The chain couples TRBV27 to TRBJ1-1; D is unresolved. Per germline, CDR1 MNHEY and CDR2 SMNVEV (reference sequence). The CDR3 spans 15 residues. The CDR3 here is CASSLWSDKNTGAFF. In DNA form, the CDR3 reads TGTGCCAGCAGTTTATGGTCAGATAAGAACACTGGAGCTTTCTTT.

Regarding this clonotype: The conserved phenylalanine or tryptophan normally closing the CDR3 is absent here, so this likely arose from a read error. V usage is TRBV12-3 or TRBV12-4 and J usage is TRBJ2-1; possible D gene TRBD1, 6 bases. V was shortened by 6 bases and J by 4 bases, with 10 bases between the two germline ends. There are 13 residues in the CDR3. The chain's CDR3 is CASRRGQYNEQFL. In nucleotides, the CDR3 is TGTGCCAGCAGGAGAGGACAGTACAATGAGCAGTTCCTC.

This clonotype was seen only a few times. The genes are TRBV20-1 and TRBJ2-2; D perhaps matches TRBD2 (6 bases). The CDR3 consists of 16 residues. Germline CDR1 DFQATT, CDR2 SNEGSKA (reference sequence). Trimming pared 3 bases from V and 0 bases from J, leaving 14 bases between. CDR3 nucleotide sequence: TGCAGTGCTAGGGGGGTTGGGGGGACGAACACCGGGGAGCTGTTTTTT. It is translated as CSARGVGGTNTGELFF.

This clonotype showed up many times. The rearrangement uses TRBV2 and TRBJ2-2, with D unresolved. The CDR3 totals 13 residues. V lost 1 base and J 6 bases, leaving 6 bases between the germline ends. The germline gives CDR1 SNHLY, CDR2 FYNNEI. The CDR3 coding sequence is TGTGCCAGCAGTGAAGGATATTCCGGGGAGCTGTTTTTT. Its protein product is CASSEGYSGELFF.

Many counts were recorded for this clonotype. The chain joins TRBV11-1 to TRBJ2-7; 13 bases agree with TRBD2. The CDR3 runs to 16 residues. Germline lookup yields CDR1 SGHAT and CDR2 FQDESV (reference sequence). Germline trimming cut 5 bases from V and 1 base from J; bases unmatched to any gene: 5. CDR3 loop: CASSPGTSGVSYEQYF. The CDR3 DNA reads TGTGCCAGCAGCCCAGGGACTAGCGGGGTTTCCTACGAGCAGTACTTC.

This clonotype came up a few times. V usage is TRBV9 and J usage is TRBJ2-1, with TRBD2 matching over 9 bases. The germline CDR1 and CDR2 sequences are SGDLS and YYNGEE. The CDR3 has 15 amino acids. V lost 4 bases to trimming and J lost 4 bases; unmatched junction nucleotides: 6. The CDR3 sequence: CASSPLAGIYNEQFF. The CDR3 bases are TGTGCCAGCAGCCCTCTAGCGGGAATATACAATGAGCAGTTCTTC.

This clonotype has at least ten counts. The V gene is TRBV7-9, the J gene TRBJ2-5; D may be TRBD1 (6 bases). V shed 5 bases and J shed 0 bases, with 13 bases lying between them. CDR1 is SEHNR and CDR2 is FQNEAQ in the germline V gene (reference sequence). The CDR3 loop spans 15 amino acids. As DNA, the CDR3 is TGTGCCAGCAGCCTAGGACAGTTGTACCAAGAGACCCAGTACTTC. Protein: CASSLGQLYQETQYF.

V gene TRBV19 combines with J gene TRBJ1-5; unclear D gene. CDR1 and CDR2 from the germline V gene are LNHDA and SQIVND (reference sequence). CDR3 length: 14 amino acids. V was cut by 3 bases and J by 0 bases, with 6 bases left in between. In DNA form, the CDR3 reads TGTGCCAGTAGTATTACAGATAGCAATCAGCCCCAGCATTTT. It specifies CASSITDSNQPQHF.

This sequence joins TRBV7-2 and TRBJ2-1, with D perhaps matching TRBD1 or TRBD2 (6 bases each). This CDR3 is built from 15 residues. Germline CDR1 and CDR2: SGHTA and FQGNSA. Trimming took 7 bases from V and 8 from J, leaving 21 bases between them. The DNA of the CDR3 is TGTGCCAGCAACTCGGGGGCAGGAGACCCCCATGAGCAGTTCTTC. As protein: CASNSGAGDPHEQFF.

Ten or more counts support this clonotype. The rearrangement joins TRBV13 to TRBJ1-2; 9 bases are shared with TRBD1. The CDR3 totals 14 residues. The germline V gene has CDR1 PRHDT and CDR2 FYEKMQ (reference sequence). V shed 6 bases and J 2 bases; nucleotides not matched to a gene: 4. The CDR3 loop is CASSRTGANYGYTF. The CDR3 coding sequence is TGTGCCAGCAGTCGGACAGGGGCCAACTATGGCTACACCTTC.

This clonotype was counted a few times. This chain connects TRBV6-1 to TRBJ2-7, with 10 bases that match TRBD1. The germline V gene encodes CDR1 MNHNS and CDR2 SASEGT. CDR3 length equals 15 residues. V lost 5 bases to trimming and J lost 5 bases; unmatched junction nucleotides: 9. The CDR3 coding sequence is TGTGCCAGCAGTAAAGGGACAGGGGTGTGGGACGAGCAGTACTTC. Translation gives CASSKGTGVWDEQYF.

This clonotype was recorded once. CDR3 in amino acids: CASSQDDSRGGNTIYF. Written as DNA, the CDR3 is TGTGCCAGCAGCCAAGATGACAGCCGTGGCGGAAACACCATATATTTT. The chain is built from TRBV14 and TRBJ1-3; tentative D call: TRBD1 (5 bases). Germline CDR1 reads SGHDN; CDR2 reads FVKESK. The CDR3 consists of 16 residues. Deletions cut 0 bases from V and 4 bases from J, with 13 bases between.